The rows below give T cell receptor beta chains drawn from one sample of a study of blood T cell repertoires in COVID-19. Using immunoSEQ multiplex PCR, the repertoire was profiled, and TCRdb retains in-frame clones only, with some absent. This table has roughly 190,000 clones, approximately 87% appearing once. The specimen sequenced was peripheral blood. All receptors derive from a woman between 55 and 75 years old with COVID-19, enrolled during active disease. CDR3s include the opening cysteine and the closing phenylalanine or tryptophan. Clone size is given for some rows only: seen once, a few or many times, or a class if the clone is expanded.

CDR3 protein	V gene	J gene	clone size
CASSTSGFYEQYF	TRBV4-1	TRBJ2-7	few
CASRGDRTSGSIYEQYF	TRBV27	TRBJ2-7	-
CASSIRGSRGNTIYF	TRBV7-9	TRBJ1-3	once
CASSSLTQGALGYTF	TRBV7-2	TRBJ1-2	-
CASSLRTGGIDSEAFF	TRBV7-2	TRBJ1-1	-
CASRPQGAAFHDEQFF	TRBV6-6	TRBJ2-1	-
CASSQGTVNGYGYTF	TRBV4-3	TRBJ1-2	few
CASSMSLSYGYTF	TRBV9	TRBJ1-2	-
CASSPLAGGADTQYF	TRBV4-3	TRBJ2-3	-
CASSPRATGSGNTQYF	TRBV7-2	TRBJ2-3	-
CASSLLAYEQYF	TRBV12-3/TRBV12-4	TRBJ2-7	once
CASSPRDTMNTEAFF	TRBV7-9	TRBJ1-1	-
CASSPWTGADEAFF	TRBV3-1/TRBV3-2	TRBJ1-1	few
CASSHSWDMIRYEQYF	TRBV18	TRBJ2-7	-
CASSALNRDQPQHF	TRBV2	TRBJ1-5	-
CASSYQTGQEAFF	TRBV6-6	TRBJ1-1	-
CASSAEVANQPQHF	TRBV6-2/TRBV6-3	TRBJ1-5	-
CASSPIRGTGELFF	TRBV18	TRBJ2-2	-
CSVGQPSYGYTF	TRBV29-1	TRBJ1-2	-
CASSQDRVNTEAFF	TRBV6-2/TRBV6-3	TRBJ1-1	once
CASIEYRGSGYGTEAFF	TRBV28	TRBJ1-1	few
CASRPWTGVVREQYF	TRBV28	TRBJ2-7	-
CASSTAGFRETSPLHF	TRBV19	TRBJ1-6	-